This T cell receptor (beta chain) was captured in a study of blood T cell repertoires in COVID-19. Study as a whole: PBMCs, B-cell-depleted T cells, or T cells provided the cDNA or gDNA that made up the material.

The V gene's germline CDR1 is LNHDA and CDR2 SQIVND (reference sequence). With 6 bases removed from V and 10 bases from J, the gap between germline ends came to 21 bases. This CDR3 is built from 14 residues. In the authors' methods: Amplification of reference gene primers was used by the study to estimate nucleated cell counts. The assay was immunoSEQ multiplex PCR, and TCRdb's table has in-frame clones only and misses some. V, J and clone size derive from that table, while D and trimming were established from the DNA sequence. The profile shows 100,000 to 150,000 clones, about 82% of them singletons.

This chain links TRBV19 with TRBJ1-1; D possibly corresponds to TRBD1 (5 bases). The source is a human donor in a cohort sampled during active COVID-19. What was sequenced was peripheral blood. The DNA of the CDR3 is TGTGCCAGTAGAGAGTACGGAAGGGGATCGGGAGCTTTCTTT. It specifies CASREYGRGSGAFF.